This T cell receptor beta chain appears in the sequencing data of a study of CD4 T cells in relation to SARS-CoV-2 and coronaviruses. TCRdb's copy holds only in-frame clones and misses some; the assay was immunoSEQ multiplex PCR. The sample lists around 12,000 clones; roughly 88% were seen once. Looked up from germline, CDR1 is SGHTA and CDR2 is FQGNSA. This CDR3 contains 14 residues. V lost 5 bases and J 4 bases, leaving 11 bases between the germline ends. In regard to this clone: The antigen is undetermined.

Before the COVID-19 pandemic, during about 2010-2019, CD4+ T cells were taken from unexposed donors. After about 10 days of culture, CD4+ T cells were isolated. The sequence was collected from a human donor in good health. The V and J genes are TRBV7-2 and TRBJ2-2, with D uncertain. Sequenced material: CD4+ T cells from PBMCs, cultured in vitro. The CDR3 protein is CASSATRITGELFF. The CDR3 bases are TGTGCCAGCAGCGCGACTCGTATCACCGGGGAGCTGTTTTTT. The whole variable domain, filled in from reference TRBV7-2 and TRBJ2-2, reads GAGVSQSPSNKVTEKGKDVELRCDPISGHTALYWYRQSLGQGLEFLIYFQGNSAPDKSGLPSDRFSAERTGGSVSTLTIQRTQQEDSAVYLCASSATRITGELFFGEGSRLTVL.